This TCR beta chain stems from a study of blood T cell repertoires in COVID-19. Study in general: Samples representing acute and convalescent COVID-19 were sourced from the United States, Italy and Spain. The cDNA or gDNA used as material had been derived from T cells, B-cell-depleted T cells, or PBMCs.

Recruits, aged roughly 18 to 95 years, lived in 20 to 30 US areas. V was pared by 5 bases and J by 2 bases, with 12 bases between. Germline V CDR1 and CDR2: SGHDT, YYEEEE. This CDR3 is 14 amino acids long. In the study's own analysis: Amplified reference gene primers provided the basis for estimating nucleated cell counts. Some clones are missing from TCRdb's copy, which holds only in-frame ones; the method was immunoSEQ multiplex PCR. V, J and clone size derive from that table, while D and trimming were established from the DNA sequence. The table has about 200,000 clones, 84% seen once. Sequencing was carried out using PBMCs or T cells enriched from blood (not recorded which). The receptor's source is a woman in her 30s who had been exposed to COVID-19. The chain employs TRBV5-6 and TRBJ2-3, with D possibly matching TRBD2 (5 bases). CDR3 in amino acids: CASSRDRTTDTQYF. Written as DNA, the CDR3 is TGTGCCAGCAGTCGGGATAGGACCACAGATACGCAGTATTTT.